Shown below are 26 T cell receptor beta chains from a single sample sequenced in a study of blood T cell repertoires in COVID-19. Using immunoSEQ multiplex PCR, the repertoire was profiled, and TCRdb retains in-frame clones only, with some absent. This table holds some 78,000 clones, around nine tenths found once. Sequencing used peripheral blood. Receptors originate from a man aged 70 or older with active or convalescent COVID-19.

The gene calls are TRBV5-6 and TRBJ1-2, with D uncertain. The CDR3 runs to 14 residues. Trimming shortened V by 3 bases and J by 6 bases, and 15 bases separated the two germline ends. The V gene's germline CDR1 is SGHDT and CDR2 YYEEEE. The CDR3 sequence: CASSWRKSFDGYTF. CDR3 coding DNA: TGTGCCAGCAGCTGGAGAAAGTCTTTTGATGGCTACACCTTC.

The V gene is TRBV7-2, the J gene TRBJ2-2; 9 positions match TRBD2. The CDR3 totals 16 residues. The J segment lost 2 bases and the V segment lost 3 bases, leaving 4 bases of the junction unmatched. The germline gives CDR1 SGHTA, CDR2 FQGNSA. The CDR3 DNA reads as TGTGCCAGCAGCTTTTTTAGCGGGGGAAACACCGGGGAGCTGTTTTTT. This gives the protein CASSFFSGGNTGELFF.

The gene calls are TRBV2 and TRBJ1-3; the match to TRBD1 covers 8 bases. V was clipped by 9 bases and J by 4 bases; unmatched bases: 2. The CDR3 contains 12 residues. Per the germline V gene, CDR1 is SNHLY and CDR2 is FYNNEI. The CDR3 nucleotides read TGTGCCAGTCGGGACAGGGGAAACACCATATATTTT. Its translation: CASRDRGNTIYF.

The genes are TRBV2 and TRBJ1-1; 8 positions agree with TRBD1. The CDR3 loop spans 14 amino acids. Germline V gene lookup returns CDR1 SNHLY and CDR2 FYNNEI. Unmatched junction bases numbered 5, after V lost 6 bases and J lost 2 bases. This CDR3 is CASRRDRLNTEAFF. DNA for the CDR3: TGTGCCAGCAGAAGGGACAGGTTAAACACTGAAGCTTTCTTT.

DNA for the CDR3: TGCGCCAGCAGCTTGGTCAGCAGGGCCTACAATGAGCAGTTCTTC. Protein product: CASSLVSRAYNEQFF. The V gene is TRBV5-1, the J gene TRBJ2-1; the D gene is possibly TRBD1 (5 bases). Germline CDR1 is SGHRS and CDR2 is YFSETQ. Trimming took off 0 bases at V and 2 bases at J, with 9 bases between the two ends. The CDR3 extends over 15 amino acids.

Written as DNA, the CDR3 is TGTGCCAGCAGCCAAGTATCGACACTCAGGGGTGGCTACACCTTC. Encoded protein: CASSQVSTLRGGYTF. The chain recombines TRBV14 with TRBJ1-2; D may be TRBD1 (6 bases). CDR1 SGHDN and CDR2 FVKESK come from the germline V gene. The V end lost 1 base, the J end lost 7 bases, and 16 bases lay between the germline ends. The CDR3 covers 15 residues.

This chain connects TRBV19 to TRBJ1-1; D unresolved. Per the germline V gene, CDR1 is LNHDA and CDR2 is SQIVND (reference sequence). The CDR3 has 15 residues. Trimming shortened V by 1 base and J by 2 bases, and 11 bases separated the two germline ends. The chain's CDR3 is CASSIGGSGNTEAFF. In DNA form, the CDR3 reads TGTGCCAGTAGTATAGGAGGGTCAGGCAACACTGAAGCTTTCTTT.

The CDR3 protein is CASPFTPNTEAFF. The CDR3 bases are TGTGCCAGCCCTTTTACACCGAACACTGAAGCTTTCTTT. The chain uses TRBV21-1 and TRBJ1-1; TRBD1 reflects the table's D call only, with no check against the DNA. TRBV21-1 is reported as a pseudogene. The CDR3 is 13 residues long.

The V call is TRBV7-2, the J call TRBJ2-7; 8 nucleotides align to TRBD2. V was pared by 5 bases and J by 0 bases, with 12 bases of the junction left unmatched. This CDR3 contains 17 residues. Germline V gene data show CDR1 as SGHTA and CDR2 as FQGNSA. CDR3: CASSISYGTRTSYEQYF. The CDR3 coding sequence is TGTGCCAGCAGCATCTCATACGGGACTAGAACCTCCTACGAGCAGTACTTC.

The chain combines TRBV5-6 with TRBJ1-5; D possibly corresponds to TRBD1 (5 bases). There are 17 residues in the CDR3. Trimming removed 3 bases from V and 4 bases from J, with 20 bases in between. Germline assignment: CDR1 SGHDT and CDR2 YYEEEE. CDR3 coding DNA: TGTGCCAGCAGCTCGGGGCCAGGGAGGTCGTCAAATCAGCCCCAGCATTTT. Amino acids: CASSSGPGRSSNQPQHF.

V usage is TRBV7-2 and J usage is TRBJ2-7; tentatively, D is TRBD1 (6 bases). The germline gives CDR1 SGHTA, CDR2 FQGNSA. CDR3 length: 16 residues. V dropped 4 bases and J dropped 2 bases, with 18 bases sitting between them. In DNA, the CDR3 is TGTGCCAGCAGCTCTTCTGGGACACCGAAAGCCTACGAGCAGTACTTC. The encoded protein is CASSSSGTPKAYEQYF. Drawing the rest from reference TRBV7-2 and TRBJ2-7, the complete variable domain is GAGVSQSPSNKVTEKGKDVELRCDPISGHTALYWYRQSLGQGLEFLIYFQGNSAPDKSGLPSDRFSAERTGGSVSTLTIQRTQQEDSAVYLCASSSSGTPKAYEQYFGPGTRLTVT.

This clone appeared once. Here the CDR3 DNA reads TGTGCCTGGAATGGAGGGGCTCGTAATTCACCCCTCCACTTT. This translates into CAWNGGARNSPLHF. The gene calls are TRBV30 and TRBJ1-6, with a tentative D call TRBD1 (5 bases). With 4 bases removed from V and 6 bases from J, the gap between germline ends came to 13 bases. This CDR3 region has 14 residues. The germline V gene has CDR1 GTSNPN and CDR2 SVGIG (reference sequence). Looking up the rest from reference TRBV30 and TRBJ1-6 gives the full variable domain: SQTIHQWPATLVQPVGSPLSLECTVEGTSNPNLYWYRQAAGRGLQLLFYSVGIGQISSEVPQNLSASRPQDRQFILSSKKLLLSDSGFYLCAWNGGARNSPLHFGNGTRLTVT.

The CDR3 DNA reads TGTGCCAGCAGTTACCTCCGGACCCAGTACTTC. This translates into CASSYLRTQYF. The chain is built from TRBV6-5 and TRBJ2-5; D call uncertain. There are 11 residues in the CDR3. Trimming took 2 bases from V and 7 from J, leaving 5 bases between them. The germline V gene encodes CDR1 MNHEY and CDR2 SVGAGI.

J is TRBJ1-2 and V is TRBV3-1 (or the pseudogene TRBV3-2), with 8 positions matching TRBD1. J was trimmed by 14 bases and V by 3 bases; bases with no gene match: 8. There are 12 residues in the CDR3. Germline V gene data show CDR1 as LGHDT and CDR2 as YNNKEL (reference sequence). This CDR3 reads CASSHGTGPCTF. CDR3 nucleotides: TGTGCCAGCAGCCATGGGACAGGACCTTGTACCTTC.

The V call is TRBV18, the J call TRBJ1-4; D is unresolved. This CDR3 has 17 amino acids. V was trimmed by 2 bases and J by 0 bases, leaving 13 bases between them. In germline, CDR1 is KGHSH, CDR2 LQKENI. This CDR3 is CASSPSTTAATNEKLFF. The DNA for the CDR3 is TGTGCCAGCTCACCAAGCACCACAGCTGCAACTAATGAAAAACTGTTTTTT.

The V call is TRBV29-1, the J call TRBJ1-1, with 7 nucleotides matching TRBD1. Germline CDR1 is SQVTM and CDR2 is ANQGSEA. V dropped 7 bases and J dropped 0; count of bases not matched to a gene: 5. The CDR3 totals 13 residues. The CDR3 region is CSALGQMNTEAFF. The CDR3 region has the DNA TGCAGCGCCCTGGGACAGATGAACACTGAAGCTTTCTTT.

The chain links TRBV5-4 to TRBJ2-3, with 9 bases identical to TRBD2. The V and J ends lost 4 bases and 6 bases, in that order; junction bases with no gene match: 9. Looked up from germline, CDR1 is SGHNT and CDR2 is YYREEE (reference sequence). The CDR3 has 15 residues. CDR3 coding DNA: TGTGCCAGCAGCCGCCCAGCGGGGGGCGGGGATACGCAGTATTTT. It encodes CASSRPAGGGDTQYF.

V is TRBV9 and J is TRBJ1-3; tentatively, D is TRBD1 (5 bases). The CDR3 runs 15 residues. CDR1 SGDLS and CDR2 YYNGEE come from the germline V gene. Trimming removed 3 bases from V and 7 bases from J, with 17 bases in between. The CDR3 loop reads CASSGEGLGSNTIYF. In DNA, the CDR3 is TGTGCCAGCAGCGGAGAGGGACTTGGGTCGAACACCATATATTTT.

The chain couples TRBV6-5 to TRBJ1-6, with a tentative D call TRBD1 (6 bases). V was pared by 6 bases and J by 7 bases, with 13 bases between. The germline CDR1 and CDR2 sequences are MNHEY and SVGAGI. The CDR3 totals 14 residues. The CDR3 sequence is CASSRTGPNSPLHF. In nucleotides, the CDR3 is TGTGCCAGCAGCCGCACAGGGCCGAATTCACCCCTCCACTTT.

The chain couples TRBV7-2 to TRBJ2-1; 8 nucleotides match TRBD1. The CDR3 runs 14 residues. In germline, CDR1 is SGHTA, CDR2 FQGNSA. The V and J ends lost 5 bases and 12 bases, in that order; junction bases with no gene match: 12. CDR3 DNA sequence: TGTGCCAGCAGCCCGGGGGCAGGGGGCAGACGGCAGTTCTTC. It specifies CASSPGAGGRRQFF.

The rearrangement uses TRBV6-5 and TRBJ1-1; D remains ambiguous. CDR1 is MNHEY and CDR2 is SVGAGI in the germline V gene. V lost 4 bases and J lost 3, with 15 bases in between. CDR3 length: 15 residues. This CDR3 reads CASSSNFEVDTEAFF. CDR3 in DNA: TGTGCCAGCAGTTCAAACTTCGAGGTGGACACTGAAGCTTTCTTT.

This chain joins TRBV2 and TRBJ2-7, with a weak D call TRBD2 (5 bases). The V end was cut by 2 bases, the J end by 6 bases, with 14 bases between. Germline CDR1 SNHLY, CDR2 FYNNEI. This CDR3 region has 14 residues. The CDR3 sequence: CASSEPGLHFEQYF. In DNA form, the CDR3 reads TGTGCCAGCAGTGAACCTGGACTCCATTTCGAGCAGTACTTC. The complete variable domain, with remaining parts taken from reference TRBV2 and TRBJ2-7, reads EPEVTQTPSHQVTQMGQEVILRCVPISNHLYFYWYRQILGQKVEFLVSFYNNEISEKSEIFDDQFSVERPDGSNFTLKIRSTKLEDSAMYFCASSEPGLHFEQYFGPGTRLTVT.

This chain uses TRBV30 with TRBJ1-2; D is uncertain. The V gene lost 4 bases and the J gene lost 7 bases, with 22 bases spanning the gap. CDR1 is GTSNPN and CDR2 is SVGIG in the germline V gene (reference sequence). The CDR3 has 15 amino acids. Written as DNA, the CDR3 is TGTGCCTGGATAGAGATCGGAGGATATTCGGTTGGCTACACCTTC. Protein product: CAWIEIGGYSVGYTF. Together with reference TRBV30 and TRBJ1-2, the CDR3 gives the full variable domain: SQTIHQWPATLVQPVGSPLSLECTVEGTSNPNLYWYRQAAGRGLQLLFYSVGIGQISSEVPQNLSASRPQDRQFILSSKKLLLSDSGFYLCAWIEIGGYSVGYTFGSGTRLTVV.

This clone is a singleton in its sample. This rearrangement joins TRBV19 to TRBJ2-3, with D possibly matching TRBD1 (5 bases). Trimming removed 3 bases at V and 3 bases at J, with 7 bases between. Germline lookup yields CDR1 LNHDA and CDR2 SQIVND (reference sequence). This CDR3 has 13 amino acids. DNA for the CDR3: TGTGCCAGTAGTATTCCAGGGACAGATACGCAGTATTTT. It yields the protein CASSIPGTDTQYF.

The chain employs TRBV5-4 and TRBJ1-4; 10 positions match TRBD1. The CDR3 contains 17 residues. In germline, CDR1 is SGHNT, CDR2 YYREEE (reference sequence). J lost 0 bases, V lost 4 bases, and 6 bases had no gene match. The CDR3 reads CASSPTGGETTNEKLFF. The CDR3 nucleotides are TGTGCCAGCAGCCCGACAGGGGGCGAAACAACTAATGAAAAACTGTTTTTT.

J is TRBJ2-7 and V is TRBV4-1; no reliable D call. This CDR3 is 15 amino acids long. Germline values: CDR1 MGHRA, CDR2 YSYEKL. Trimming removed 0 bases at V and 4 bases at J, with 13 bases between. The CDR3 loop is CASSQETRMVYEQYF. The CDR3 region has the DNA TGCGCCAGCAGCCAAGAGACCAGGATGGTATACGAGCAGTACTTC.